This T cell receptor (beta chain) was observed in a study of cytomegalovirus exposure and HLA in healthy donors (dated 2017 in TCRdb). About the full investigation: An earlier analysis of 587 of the donors reported 276 Gb of sequence data and some 110 million unique TCR beta sequences obtained from about 200 million T cells. Around 320 gigabases of sequencing data and 70 million to 100 million unique TCR sequences were included in an early release covering several hundred HLA-typed donors. Of the roughly 400 genotyped donors, approximately 80% were placed in the genetic ancestry cluster associated with self-reported Caucasian donors. The study aimed to test whether cataloging public T cell receptors could reveal signatures of past pathogen exposure. Using immunosequencing, the study profiled T cell repertoires from 666 subjects and related those repertoires to cytomegalovirus serostatus. Besides the first cohort of some 670 subjects, a separate validation cohort made up of 90 to 150 different subjects was used. The study combined high-throughput TCR immunosequencing, statistical association of individual TCRs with disease status, and machine learning to predict cytomegalovirus infection status. A later analysis re-examined previously published TCR beta repertoires from 600 to 700 donors and added high-resolution HLA genotyping to investigate patterns of TCR occurrence. Rather than using new phenotypic data, the later analysis identified candidate immune exposures from TCR beta sequences and from how often those sequences occurred across donors. In an earlier analysis of 550 to 700 of the donors, high-throughput TCR beta sequencing was used to judge whether each TCR beta V gene segment behaved as functional or pseudogenic. Alongside the repertoire data, information on donor age, sex, ethnicity and CMV serostatus was compiled. Genome-wide SNP genotypes for about three fifths of the roughly 670 donors were used in a later genetic analysis, which treated that subset as a discovery cohort. All discovery cohort repertoires had been generated on a single sequencing platform. HLA typing covered class I and class II loci at four-digit resolution. Typing coverage varied by locus: roughly 620-640 donors for A, B, C, DRB1 and DQB1; approximately 520 for DQA1; more than 600 for DPA1; around 450 for DPB1. A handful of DR-DQ haplotypes were handled as single units for association and clustering because linkage in the cohort was strong. Among around 400 genotyped donors of the cohort, an average of approximately 220,000 unique TCR beta nucleotide sequences was sequenced per donor, of which about 19% were non-productive.

Receptor amplification or capture employed the immunoSEQ multiplex PCR assay. For the multiplex PCR, a mixture combining 60 forward primers for TCR Vbeta segments and 13 reverse primers for TCR Jbeta segments was used. A multiplex PCR assay on genomic DNA amplified the CDR3 region of rearranged TCR beta genes. The Illumina HiSeq System was used to sequence the amplified TCR beta libraries as 87-base-pair reads. As for the original processing: A later analysis tallied around 80 million unique TCR beta chains across the approximately 670 repertoires, and approximately 12 million of those chains were shared by two or more donors. To remove PCR and sequencing errors, raw reads were error-corrected and collapsed into unique sequences using a nearest-neighbor algorithm that merged closely related sequences. CDR3 sequences were aligned to IMGT reference sequences to assign V, D and J gene segments. For a sequence to be retained, a match of at least six nucleotides was required to both a V gene segment and a J gene segment. Rearrangements were called productive when the CDR3 lacked stop codons and stayed in frame with V and J; all others were non-productive. Following IMGT convention, CDR3 was defined as the stretch from the second conserved V-encoded cysteine up to the conserved J-encoded phenylalanine. The earlier analysis of 450 to 750 of the donors excluded any sequence lacking an unambiguous match to a single V gene segment. In an earlier analysis of 587 of the donors, V segments were called functional above 56.7% productive rearrangements and were called segregating when the between-donor standard deviation exceeded 5%. A statistical classification framework was built to diagnose cytomegalovirus status from the catalog of TCR beta chain sequences. In a later analysis, TCR nucleotide sequences were compared against IMGT/GENE-DB human TR gene sequences so that V and J genes could be assigned. The TCRdist pipeline was used in a later analysis to assign CDR3 sequences and most-parsimonious VDJ recombination scenarios. In a later analysis, every TCR beta chain was defined by the combination of its CDR3 amino acid sequence and its V-gene family, and reads without a unique V-gene family were dropped. As a way to deal with suspected cross-contamination and a sequencing artifact, a later analysis dropped roughly 600 nucleotide sequences that were highly shared and had low generation probability. In a later analysis, a clonal expansion index for each public chain was calculated from normalized within-repertoire ranks of inferred template counts. In a later analysis, generation probabilities were computed with a VDJ recombination model fitted to out-of-frame rearrangements, and the resulting probabilities were checked against IGoR. In a later analysis, TCR-TCR, TCR-HLA and TCR-CMV co-occurrence was scored with hypergeometric tests, and a repertoire-size bias correction was applied to TCR pairs. False discovery rates were estimated in a later analysis by permuting HLA or CMV assignments 20 times. In a later analysis, co-occurring TCRs were grouped with DBSCAN, and TCRdist sequence similarity was added when clustering was performed within HLA-allele-positive subsets. Repertoires with fewer than 30,000 or more than 120,000 public chains were left out of co-occurrence clustering, as were a handful of repertoires with anomalous nucleotide sharing. TCRdb limited this immuneACCESS table to in-frame rearrangements with V and J called. A share of clones is missing; checked studies link under half to unresolved V genes, and the rest is unexplained. D and trimming come from the DNA, and the V and J calls and clone size come from that table. Counted in this sample were around 120,000 clones; about three quarters of them appeared once. Around 5% of the sample comes from the top ten.

In total, approximately 700 healthy bone marrow donors made up the cohort. At the time of sampling, all cohort members were nominally healthy, though unrecorded immune exposures were likely present. The donor was CMV seropositive and was included in the group of 250 to 300 seropositive cohort members. A peripheral blood sample was provided by each donor, and peripheral blood mononuclear cells were used for TCR beta sequencing. Genomic DNA was extracted from the blood cell samples with the Qiagen DNeasy Blood Extraction Kit. As to this clone: Its antigen has not been determined. Within one base of it there is no much larger clone, and no base qualities were kept.

The investigation overall reported the following: In an earlier analysis of 587 of the donors, most TCR beta V segments appeared in productive rearrangements about 87% or about 30% of the time, broadly matching IMGT annotations. The study gave a list of 150 to 200 TCR beta chains associated with cytomegalovirus. Assigning TCR associations to individual alleles was difficult when HLA alleles, especially DR and DQ, strongly co-occurred. A later analysis found that most CMV-associated TCR beta chains appeared HLA-restricted, with HLA associations seemingly driven largely by CMV exposure. Linkage disequilibrium might explain the correlated functional status among segregating V segments, but an unknown experimental factor could not be ruled out. A cluster of highly shared sequence variants was judged likely to be a technical artifact of the sequencing pipeline. Sequencing depth was assumed to be roughly uniform across donors in the presence/absence analyses, though that assumption may not hold. Because counts were too low, approximately 18 rarely observed V segments, including chromosome 9 orphons, were excluded from the earlier analysis of 587 of the donors. It was suggested by the authors that the approach could potentially be generalized to other disease states and immunological phenotypes. Most TCR sequences were observed very rarely across donors, whereas some public TCRs were present in many individuals. A further reported finding was that TCR beta sequences accurately predicted the HLA-A and HLA-B alleles for most subjects in the first cohort. A later genetic analysis associated a missense DCLRE1C variant with V-gene and J-gene trimming of TCR beta chains, and an independent cohort replicated the association. Specific HLA alleles were associated with 18,000 or so TCR beta sequences at a false discovery rate of 0.05 in a later analysis. Only TCR beta chains were sequenced in this cohort, and the absence of alpha or paired-chain data limited detectable features. A later analysis found that TCR association rates varied across HLA loci, with DRB1 alleles showing the most associated TCRs and HLA-C alleles the fewest. Several of the top co-occurrence clusters appeared to be linked to parvovirus B19, influenza, CMV and Epstein-Barr virus, according to a later analysis. Compared with the 666-donor mean, donors in an Asian-associated ancestry cluster had fewer N-insertions in productive TCRs, according to a later genetic analysis. In a later analysis, HLA-associated TCR beta chains were found to be more clonally expanded and to have lower generation probabilities than equally common non-associated chains. HLA typing was unavailable for some donors at each locus, so association tests used only the typed subset. For the cohort, immune exposure information was limited to CMV serostatus. The classifier was reported to diagnose cytomegalovirus status with high specificity and sensitivity in both the original and validation cohorts. In vitro tests confirmed that a few of the cytomegalovirus-associated TCR beta chains recognize cytomegalovirus antigens.

This sequence originates from a female donor in good health and CMV-seropositive. Sequencing was carried out using PBMCs.

The nucleotide sequence reads TGTGCCAGCAGCGTAGGGGTAGCGGGGTACAATGAGCAGTTCTTC. Its product reads: CASSVGVAGYNEQFF. The V and J genes are TRBV9 and TRBJ2-1, and 8 bases in between align with TRBD2. CDR1 is given as SGDLS and CDR2 as YYNGEE, both from the germline V gene. The CDR3 runs 15 amino acids, cysteine and phenylalanine included. Kept here is only the CDR3 DNA, which spans 45 bases and is read in frame from base 1. Trimming leaves V shorter by 0 bases and J shorter by 4 bases, with the junction holding 3 bases beyond the gene matches.